Each of the 14 T cell receptor beta chains below was sequenced from the same sample in a study of shared clonotypes between healthy human individuals (dated by TCRdb to between 2020 and 2021). The method behind the library was the immunoSEQ multiplex PCR assay. Sourced from immuneACCESS, this table was stored by TCRdb with only in-frame sequences that have V and J called. A share of the clones is absent; for the studies checked, an unresolved V gene accounts for under half, and the remainder has no known explanation. The sample has a few million clones on record, approximately 90% of them singletons. The biggest ten clones account for roughly 0.13% of the sample. Sequenced input: naive CD4+ T cells sorted from blood. The cell subset or site label, as the study defines it: CD45RA+ positively selected. The receptors here all came from a man between 18 and 29 years old in good health.

The chain employs TRBV9 and TRBJ1-1, with a possible D match to TRBD1 (5 bases). The CDR3 is made up of 14 amino acids. Germline CDR1 is SGDLS and CDR2 is YYNGEE. The V and J ends lost 0 bases and 5 bases respectively, with 11 bases between them. In DNA form, the CDR3 reads TGTGCCAGCAGCGTAGGGGGGGATGCGACTGAAGCTTTCTTT. This codes for CASSVGGDATEAFF. The full variable domain, rest sourced from reference TRBV9 and TRBJ1-1, is DSGVTQTPKHLITATGQRVTLRCSPRSGDLSVYWYQQSLDQGLQFLIQYYNGEERAKGNILERFSAQQFPDLHSELNLSSLELGDSALYFCASSVGGDATEAFFGQGTRLTVV.

The V gene is TRBV2, the J gene TRBJ2-1; 8 bases line up with TRBD2. The trim removed 6 bases at V and 9 bases at J, leaving 13 bases unmatched. The CDR3 length is 15 residues. The germline V gene has CDR1 SNHLY and CDR2 FYNNEI. The CDR3 nucleotides read TGTGCCAGCAGAAGGGGAGCGGGAGTTGGGTTTGAGCAGTTCTTC. Encoded protein: CASRRGAGVGFEQFF.

The J gene is TRBJ2-6, the V gene TRBV5-1; 10 bases are shared with TRBD2. Germline V gene lookup returns CDR1 SGHRS and CDR2 YFSETQ. Unmatched junction bases numbered 1, after V lost 2 bases and J lost 2 bases. This CDR3 has 16 residues. In nucleotides, the CDR3 is TGCGCCAGCAGCTTTAGCGGGGGGACTGGGGCCAACGTCCTGACTTTC. This codes for CASSFSGGTGANVLTF. The full variable domain, in which reference TRBV5-1 and TRBJ2-6 provide the parts outside the CDR3, is KAGVTQTPRYLIKTRGQQVTLSCSPISGHRSVSWYQQTPGQGLQFLFEYFSETQRNKGNFPGRFSGRQFSNSRSEMNVSTLELGDSALYLCASSFSGGTGANVLTFGAGSRLTVL.

The CDR3 DNA sequence: TGCGCCAGCAGGTTCTCTAGCGGGGGCAGCACAGATACGCAGTATTTT. It specifies CASRFSSGGSTDTQYF. This sequence joins TRBV5-1 and TRBJ2-3, with TRBD2 identical over 10 bases. This CDR3 is built from 16 residues. V was pared by 5 bases and J by 0 bases, with 6 bases of the junction left unmatched. The germline CDR1 and CDR2 sequences are SGHRS and YFSETQ.

With regard to this clone: In the same sample, other DNA sequences code for this CDR3. The V gene is TRBV5-4, the J gene TRBJ2-3; 9 nucleotides line up with TRBD2. The ends lost 2 bases at V and 3 bases at J; junction bases unmatched: 1. The CDR3 contains 14 residues. Germline CDR1 is SGHNT and CDR2 is YYREEE (reference sequence). CDR3: CASSFSGGTDTQYF. Written as DNA, the CDR3 is TGTGCCAGCAGCTTTAGCGGGGGAACAGATACGCAGTATTTT. Based on the CDR3 plus reference TRBV5-4 and TRBJ2-3, the full variable domain is ETGVTQSPTHLIKTRGQQVTLRCSSQSGHNTVSWYQQALGQGPQFIFQYYREEENGRGNFPPRFSGLQFPNYSSELNVNALELDDSALYLCASSFSGGTDTQYFGPGTRLTVL.

The chain couples TRBV4-3 to TRBJ1-1, with 9 bases identical to TRBD1. After removal of 3 bases from V and 5 bases from J, the junction contained 10 bases not matched to a gene. The CDR3 totals 16 residues. The germline CDR1 and CDR2 sequences are LGHNA and YSLEER. The CDR3 reads CASSQLRDRDGTEAFF. The CDR3 DNA follows: TGCGCCAGCAGCCAGCTACGGGACAGGGATGGGACTGAAGCTTTCTTT.

Notes on this clone: Other DNA sequences in the same sample also yield this CDR3. V gene TRBV10-3 combines with J gene TRBJ2-1; D is ambiguous. The CDR3 covers 11 residues. V was pared by 8 bases and J by 7 bases, with 9 bases between. From germline, CDR1 is ENHRY and CDR2 SYGVKD. CDR3 sequence: CAISEVNEQFF. For the CDR3, the DNA is TGTGCCATCTCCGAGGTTAATGAGCAGTTCTTC.

The CDR3 DNA reads as TGCGCCAGCAGCTCCGGGCTAGCGGGGTTGGAGACCCAGTACTTC. Its translation: CASSSGLAGLETQYF. V is TRBV5-1 and J is TRBJ2-5, with TRBD2 matching over 9 bases. Trimming took 3 bases from V and 5 from J; bases not matched to a gene: 8. Germline lookup yields CDR1 SGHRS and CDR2 YFSETQ. CDR3 length: 15 amino acids.

V gene TRBV11-1 combines with J gene TRBJ2-3; D not certain. The V gene's germline CDR1 is SGHAT and CDR2 FQDESV (reference sequence). The V end lost 5 bases, the J end lost 2 bases, and 14 bases lay between the germline ends. This CDR3 contains 15 residues. The CDR3 coding sequence is TGTGCCAGCAGCCCCCCCTTTCTAATCACAGATACGCAGTATTTT. As protein: CASSPPFLITDTQYF.

This clone turned up a few times. This chain joins TRBV30 and TRBJ1-1; no firm D call. V lost 3 bases, J lost 0 bases, and 11 bases lay in between. The CDR3 contains 14 residues. Germline CDR1 GTSNPN, CDR2 SVGIG (reference sequence). The CDR3 sequence is CAWRFMTLNTEAFF. The CDR3 DNA is TGTGCCTGGAGGTTCATGACCTTGAACACTGAAGCTTTCTTT.

The chain combines TRBV9 with TRBJ2-3; TRBD2 might be the D (6 bases). Trimming removed 4 bases from V and 2 bases from J, with 17 bases in between. The CDR3 loop spans 16 amino acids. The germline V gene encodes CDR1 SGDLS and CDR2 YYNGEE. In DNA form, the CDR3 reads TGTGCCAGCAGCCCCGGAGGGCGGCTTATCACAGATACGCAGTATTTT. Amino acid sequence: CASSPGGRLITDTQYF.

The chain joins TRBV6-6 to TRBJ2-5; 12 nucleotides line up with TRBD2. Losses at the gene ends were 5 bases for V and 6 bases for J; bases not matched to a gene: 7. Germline V lookup: CDR1 MNHNY, CDR2 SVGAGI (reference sequence). The CDR3 length is 15 residues. The CDR3 spells CASSAGLAGSKTQYF. The CDR3 DNA reads as TGTGCCAGCAGTGCCGGACTAGCGGGGTCGAAGACCCAGTACTTC.

This rearrangement joins TRBV27 to TRBJ2-3; D is possibly TRBD2 (7 bases). The germline gives CDR1 MNHEY, CDR2 SMNVEV (reference sequence). The CDR3 has 17 amino acids. V lost 2 bases, J lost 0 bases, and 15 bases lay in between. Here the CDR3 DNA reads TGTGCCAGCAGTTTACTACAAAGCGGGACAAGCACAGATACGCAGTATTTT. Amino acids: CASSLLQSGTSTDTQYF.

The chain carries TRBV7-9 and TRBJ1-5; D is uncertain. In germline, CDR1 is SEHNR, CDR2 FQNEAQ (reference sequence). V dropped 3 bases and J dropped 3 bases, with 12 bases sitting between them. This CDR3 is built from 15 residues. The CDR3 DNA is TGTGCCAGCAGCTTGGGTGTAGGGTTCAATCAGCCCCAGCATTTT. Amino acids: CASSLGVGFNQPQHF.